This T cell receptor (beta chain) emerged from a study of response to subunit inactivated influenza vaccine. Study observations and caveats: The study's authors posited that every seasonal influenza vaccination enlists few new T cells.

TCRdb analysed the RT-PCR reads with MiXCR anew, one entry per CDR3 protein. Of a few hundred thousand distinct CDR3 sequences in the sample, 14% were seen once. This clonotype was observed a handful of times. What it binds is unknown. Germline V lookup: CDR1 LGHDT, CDR2 YNNKEL (reference sequence). Trimming removed 0 bases at V and 4 bases at J, with 9 bases between. The CDR3 consists of 14 residues. The material sequenced was PBMCs from blood, taken roughly 12 days after vaccination. This receptor was taken from a man aged 45 to 65 who received an inactivated influenza vaccine. This chain uses TRBV3-1 with TRBJ1-2; D remains ambiguous. CDR3 loop: CASSQEIRGYGYTF. In nucleotides, the CDR3 is TGTGCCAGCAGCCAAGAAATCCGCGGCTATGGCTACACCTTC.